This T cell receptor (beta chain) was recorded in a study of blood T cell repertoires in COVID-19. Study background: Samples came from the United States, Italy and Spain, spanning acute and convalescent COVID-19. The analysed material was cDNA or gDNA that came from T cells, B-cell-depleted T cells, or PBMCs.

Original handling: Estimates of nucleated cell counts were drawn from the amplification of reference gene primers. The data were produced by immunoSEQ multiplex PCR, yet TCRdb's version contains in-frame clones alone and is incomplete. The D gene and trimming were derived from the DNA, and the V and J assignments and clone size from that table. The data contain 350,000 to 450,000 clones, 85% of them singletons. J gave up 3 bases and V 5 bases, and 8 bases lay outside the gene matches. This CDR3 has 15 amino acids. CDR1 is SGHNT, CDR2 YYREEE, per germline (reference sequence). The receptor comes from a woman aged 18-29 years with acute or convalescent COVID-19. Material: peripheral blood. The chain is built from TRBV5-4 and TRBJ2-1, with 7 positions matching TRBD2. This CDR3 reads CASSSGGGYYNEQFF. The CDR3 DNA reads TGTGCCAGCAGTTCGGGAGGAGGGTACTACAATGAGCAGTTCTTC.